This T cell receptor (beta chain) was profiled in a study of cytomegalovirus exposure and HLA in healthy donors. Study-wide results and caveats: Exclusion applied to some V segments, including TRBV6-2 and TRBV6-3, as they were indistinguishable. The study flagged around 150 TCR beta chains as cytomegalovirus-associated.

Use of 60 Vbeta and 13 Jbeta primers characterized the PCR. Measured with immunoSEQ multiplex PCR; TCRdb has only the in-frame clones, and not every one. This table has 150,000 to 200,000 clones, 77% appearing once. Germline lookup yields CDR1 SNHLY and CDR2 FYNNEI. The CDR3 runs to 14 residues. Trimming left V 7 bases short and J 1 base short, with 13 bases between. Note on this clone: Its antigen remains unknown.

Sequencing was performed on PBMCs. The sequence derives from a female donor in good health and CMV-seronegative. The rearrangement joins TRBV2 to TRBJ1-1; D gene ambiguous. This chain's CDR3 is CASTMESGNTEAFF. CDR3 DNA: TGTGCCAGCACTATGGAGTCCGGGAACACTGAAGCTTTCTTT. Filled out from reference TRBV2 and TRBJ1-1, the complete variable domain reads EPEVTQTPSHQVTQMGQEVILRCVPISNHLYFYWYRQILGQKVEFLVSFYNNEISEKSEIFDDQFSVERPDGSNFTLKIRSTKLEDSAMYFCASTMESGNTEAFFGQGTRLTVV.